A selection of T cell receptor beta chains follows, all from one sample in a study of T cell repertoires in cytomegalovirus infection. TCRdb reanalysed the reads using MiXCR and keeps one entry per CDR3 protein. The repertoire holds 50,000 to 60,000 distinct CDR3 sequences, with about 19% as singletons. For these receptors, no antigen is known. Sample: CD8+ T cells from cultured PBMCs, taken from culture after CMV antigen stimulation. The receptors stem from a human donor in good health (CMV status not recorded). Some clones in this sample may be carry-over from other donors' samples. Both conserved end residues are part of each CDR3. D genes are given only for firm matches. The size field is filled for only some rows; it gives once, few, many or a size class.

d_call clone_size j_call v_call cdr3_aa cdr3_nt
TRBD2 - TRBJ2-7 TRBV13 CASSLVAGGPHEQYF TGTGCCAGCAGCTTAGTGGCGGGGGGCCCCCACGAGCAGTACTTC
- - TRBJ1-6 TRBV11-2 CASQALDGSYNSPLHF TGTGCCAGTCAGGCCCTGGACGGATCCTATAATTCACCCCTCCACTTT
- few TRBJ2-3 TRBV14 CASSQDSLDTQYF TGTGCCAGCAGCCAGGACAGTTTAGATACGCAGTATTTT
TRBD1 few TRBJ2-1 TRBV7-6 CASSLGRGRGHEQFF TGTGCTAGCAGCTTAGGCAGGGGGCGAGGACATGAGCAGTTCTTC
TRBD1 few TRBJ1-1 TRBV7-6 CASSRPDRVEAFF TGTGCCAGCAGCCGACCCGACAGGGTTGAAGCTTTCTTT
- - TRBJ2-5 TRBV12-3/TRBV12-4 CASSFCFSLGVETQYF TGTGCCAGCAGTTTTTGCTTCTCGTTAGGTGTTGAGACCCAGTACTTC
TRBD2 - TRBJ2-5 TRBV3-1 CASSQGLNRGSWTSGRETQYF TGTGCCAGCAGCCAAGGCCTCAATCGGGGCTCTTGGACTAGCGGGAGGGAGACCCAGTACTTC
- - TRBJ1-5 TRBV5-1 CASSGDRDQPQHF TGCGCCAGCAGCGGAGACCGGGATCAGCCCCAGCATTTT
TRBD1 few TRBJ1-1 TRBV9 CASSVGTGTEAFF TGTGCCAGCAGCGTGGGGACAGGGACTGAAGCTTTCTTT
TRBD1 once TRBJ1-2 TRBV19 CASSIRQGANYGYTF TGTGCCAGTAGTATAAGACAGGGAGCTAACTATGGCTACACCTTC
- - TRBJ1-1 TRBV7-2 CASSLAFRTPNTEAFF TGTGCCAGCAGCTTAGCGTTCAGGACACCGAACACTGAAGCTTTCTTT
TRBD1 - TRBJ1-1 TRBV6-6 CASEGALNTEAFF TGTGCCAGCGAGGGGGCCTTGAACACTGAAGCTTTCTTT
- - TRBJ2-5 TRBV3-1 CASSQANSGLLIQETQYF TGTGCCAGCAGCCAAGCTAATTCAGGGCTCCTGATACAAGAGACCCAGTACTTC
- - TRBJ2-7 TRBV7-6 CASSPQEDYEQYF TGTGCCAGCAGCCCACAGGAAGACTACGAGCAGTACTTC
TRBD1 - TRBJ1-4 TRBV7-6 CASSLRQGRIEKLFF TGTGCCAGCAGCCTAAGACAGGGGAGGATAGAAAAACTGTTTTTT
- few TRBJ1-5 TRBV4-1 CASSQHLQGGQPQHF TGCGCCAGCAGCCAACATCTTCAGGGAGGACAGCCCCAGCATTTT
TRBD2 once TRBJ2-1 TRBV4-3 CASSQDPWWRGGFEQFF TGCGCCAGCAGCCAAGACCCCTGGTGGCGGGGGGGTTTTGAGCAGTTCTTC
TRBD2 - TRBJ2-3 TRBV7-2 CASSLELAGTTDTQYF TGTGCCAGCAGCTTAGAACTAGCGGGGACGACAGATACGCAGTATTTT
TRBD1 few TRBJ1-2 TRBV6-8 CASRDRTNYGYTF TGTGCCAGCAGGGACAGGACTAACTATGGCTACACCTTC
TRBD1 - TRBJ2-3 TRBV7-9 CASSLRDRGKDTQYF TGTGCCAGCAGCCTGAGGGACAGGGGGAAAGATACGCAGTATTTT